The 8 T cell receptor beta chains below come from one sample, sequenced in a study of shared clonotypes between healthy human individuals. Clones were read by immunoSEQ multiplex PCR, and TCRdb kept only the in-frame ones, dropping some. Seen here are over a million clones, approximately 80% observed once, and the top ten hold 0.52%. Sequenced input: memory CD4+ T cells from PBMCs. Subset indicated: CD45RA-negative fraction. The receptor set was obtained from a young man in good health. Some clones in this sample may be carry-over from other donors' samples.

There are a few counts of this clone. The genes are TRBV30 and TRBJ1-2; no clear D gene. The CDR3 is 11 amino acids. The germline CDR1 and CDR2 sequences are GTSNPN and SVGIG (reference sequence). Trimming took off 4 bases at V and 9 bases at J, with 12 bases between the two ends. CDR3 bases: TGTGCCTGGACACATTTACGCCGCTACACCTTC. Protein product: CAWTHLRRYTF.

The chain has TRBV9 and TRBJ2-1; TRBD1 aligns across 12 bases. Germline loops: CDR1 SGDLS, CDR2 YYNGEE. Losses at the gene ends were 4 bases for V and 9 bases for J; bases not matched to a gene: 8. The CDR3 is made up of 15 amino acids. The CDR3 nucleotides read TGTGCCAGCAGCAACCGGGACAGGGGGCCGAGTGAGCAGTTCTTC. It encodes CASSNRDRGPSEQFF.

The V and J genes are TRBV28 and TRBJ1-2, with 11 nucleotides matching TRBD1. Germline assignment: CDR1 MDHEN and CDR2 SYDVKM. This CDR3 is built from 14 residues. V shed 5 bases, J shed 4 bases, and the junction held 3 bases outside the gene matches. This CDR3 reads CASSRGTGGYGYTF. The CDR3 DNA sequence: TGTGCCAGCAGTCGCGGGACAGGGGGCTATGGCTACACCTTC.

The J gene is TRBJ2-2, the V gene TRBV19; maybe TRBD1 (5 bases). CDR1 is LNHDA and CDR2 is SQIVND in the germline V gene (reference sequence). V was cut by 7 bases and J by 1 base, with 10 bases left in between. The CDR3 has 14 amino acids. The chain's CDR3 is CASNTRVNTGELFF. In DNA, the CDR3 is TGTGCCAGTAATACCAGGGTGAACACCGGGGAGCTGTTTTTT.

The rearrangement links TRBV6-6 to TRBJ2-1; TRBD2 might be the D (6 bases). CDR3 length equals 15 residues. The germline gives CDR1 MNHNY, CDR2 SVGAGI (reference sequence). V was cut by 0 bases and J by 9 bases, with 15 bases left in between. CDR3 sequence (DNA): TGTGCCAGCAGTTACTCCATGGGGGGTCAGTTTGAGCAGTTCTTC. Residues: CASSYSMGGQFEQFF.

This CDR3 reads CASSEQGTSGNYNEQFF. The CDR3 bases are TGTGCCAGCAGCGAACAAGGGACTAGCGGGAACTACAATGAGCAGTTCTTC. The rearrangement uses TRBV9 and TRBJ2-1; 13 bases line up with TRBD2. The CDR3 has 17 amino acids. Germline assignment: CDR1 SGDLS and CDR2 YYNGEE. V was clipped by 3 bases and J by 3 bases; unmatched bases: 6.

The rearrangement links TRBV18 to TRBJ2-7; D assignment may be TRBD1 or TRBD2 (5 bases each). The CDR3 length is 13 residues. With 4 bases removed from V and 6 bases from J, the gap between germline ends came to 13 bases. Germline assignment: CDR1 KGHSH and CDR2 LQKENI. For the CDR3, the DNA is TGTGCCAGCTCACGGGACGGCTCGCCCGAGCAGTACTTC. As protein: CASSRDGSPEQYF.

V is TRBV5-1 and J is TRBJ2-3; D perhaps matches TRBD2 (6 bases). CDR1 is SGHRS and CDR2 is YFSETQ in the germline V gene. This CDR3 is built from 16 residues. V lost 0 bases and J 4 bases, leaving 15 bases between the germline ends. The CDR3: CASSLGTGAGADTQYF. CDR3 DNA: TGCGCCAGCAGCTTGGGGACGGGAGCGGGCGCAGATACGCAGTATTTT.